The rows below give T cell receptor beta chains drawn from one sample of a study of T cells in Graves' hyperthyroidism and ophthalmopathy. From the multiplex PCR reads, TCRdb called clonotypes with MiXCR, one entry per CDR3 protein. The sample shows 500,000 to 600,000 distinct CDR3 sequences, 46% of them seen only once. Sequencing used peripheral blood or thyroid tissue (not recorded which). All receptors come from an adult woman with Graves' disease, either hyperthyroidism or ophthalmopathy (not recorded which). CDR3s include the opening cysteine and the closing phenylalanine or tryptophan. The D gene is left open where the match is weak. Not every row has a clone size; where given, it reads once, few, many or a size class.

J	D	size	V	DNA	CDR3
TRBJ1-1	NA	NA	TRBV5-4	TGTGCCAGCAGCAACGACAACCGTAACACTGAAGCTTTCTTT	CASSNDNRNTEAFF
TRBJ2-5	TRBD2	few	TRBV15	TGTGCCACCAGCAGAGATCACCTAGCGGGACAAGAGACCCAGTACTTC	CATSRDHLAGQETQYF
TRBJ1-1	NA	NA	TRBV10-3	TGTGCCATCAGTGAGGACCCTCCTTCCACTGAAGCTTTCTTC	CAISEDPPSTEAFF
TRBJ1-3	NA	many	TRBV7-2	TGTGCCAGCAGCTTAGCCTCGGGTTCGGGAAACACCATATATTTT	CASSLASGSGNTIYF
TRBJ1-2	TRBD1	NA	TRBV2	TGTGCCAGCAGTTTCGGGACAGGGTACGACTATGGCTACACCTTC	CASSFGTGYDYGYTF
TRBJ2-6	TRBD1	few	TRBV7-2	TGTGCCAGCAGCTCGGGACAGGGTAACGTCCTGACTTTC	CASSSGQGNVLTF
TRBJ1-4	TRBD1	NA	TRBV29-1	TGCAGCGTCGCGCAGGGGGCAGGTGAAAAACTGTTTTTT	CSVAQGAGEKLFF
TRBJ1-4	NA	NA	TRBV2	TGTGCCAGCAGTTTCAAAGGGGGGACTAATGAAAAACTGTTTTTT	CASSFKGGTNEKLFF
TRBJ1-2	NA	many	TRBV6-1	TGTGCCAGTCGTACTAGGACCGGCGGCTACACCTTC	CASRTRTGGYTF
TRBJ2-3	NA	few	TRBV7-2	TGTGCCAGCAGCTTTTCCGTCAACAGCGCAGATACGCAGTATTTT	CASSFSVNSADTQYF
TRBJ2-2	TRBD2	many	TRBV7-6	TGTGCCAGCAGCTCGGGACTAGCGGGGGCGAACACCGGGGAGCTGTTTTTT	CASSSGLAGANTGELFF